This is a list of T cell receptor beta chains from one sample in a study of naive and memory T cell subsets. Via MiXCR, TCRdb re-called the UMI-ligation and nested PCR reads, giving one row per CDR3 protein. The sample has 77,000 or so distinct CDR3 sequences, around 13% seen once. The specimen was central memory CD4+ T cells from blood. These receptors originate from a human donor in good health. CDR3s include the opening cysteine and the closing phenylalanine or tryptophan. Fields, in order: V gene, D gene, J gene, clone size, CDR3 protein, CDR3 DNA. The D gene is left open where the match is weak. A clone size is listed for some rows: how often the clone was seen (once, few, many), or a class if it is expanded.

V gene: TRBV14
D gene: .
J gene: TRBJ2-1
clone size: few
CDR3 protein: CASSQDIGVAYNEQFF
CDR3 DNA: TGTGCCAGCAGCCAAGATATCGGGGTCGCCTACAATGAGCAGTTCTTC

V gene: TRBV11-2
D gene: TRBD2
J gene: TRBJ2-1
clone size: few
CDR3 protein: CASSLGTSSLDYNEQFF
CDR3 DNA: TGTGCCAGCAGCTTAGGGACTAGCTCTCTTGACTACAATGAGCAGTTCTTC

V gene: TRBV12-3/TRBV12-4
D gene: .
J gene: TRBJ2-5
clone size: .
CDR3 protein: CASTHIPGTQYF
CDR3 DNA: TGTGCCAGCACCCACATCCCGGGGACCCAGTACTTC

V gene: TRBV3-1
D gene: TRBD1
J gene: TRBJ1-2
clone size: .
CDR3 protein: CASSQDGQGVNYGYTF
CDR3 DNA: TGTGCCAGCAGCCAAGACGGACAGGGAGTCAACTATGGCTACACCTTC

V gene: TRBV7-8
D gene: .
J gene: TRBJ2-3
clone size: .
CDR3 protein: CASSSRLVLDTQYF
CDR3 DNA: TGTGCCAGCAGCTCGCGATTGGTCTTGGATACGCAGTATTTT

V gene: TRBV12-3/TRBV12-4
D gene: .
J gene: TRBJ2-7
clone size: .
CDR3 protein: CASSDPGRGLSSYEQYF
CDR3 DNA: TGTGCCAGCAGCGACCCAGGGCGGGGCCTCAGCTCCTACGAGCAGTACTTC

V gene: TRBV12-3/TRBV12-4
D gene: TRBD2
J gene: TRBJ2-7
clone size: few
CDR3 protein: CASCLGGSSYEQYF
CDR3 DNA: TGTGCCAGCTGCCTTGGCGGGAGCTCCTACGAGCAGTACTTC

V gene: TRBV29-1
D gene: .
J gene: TRBJ2-1
clone size: many
CDR3 protein: CRATGYNEQFF
CDR3 DNA: TGCAGGGCGACGGGGTACAATGAGCAGTTCTTC

V gene: TRBV3-1
D gene: .
J gene: TRBJ2-1
clone size: .
CDR3 protein: CASSQDHDYYNEQFF
CDR3 DNA: TGTGCCAGCAGCCAAGATCACGACTACTACAATGAGCAGTTCTTC

V gene: TRBV11-3
D gene: .
J gene: TRBJ2-2
clone size: .
CDR3 protein: CASSDGNTGELFF
CDR3 DNA: TGTGCCAGCAGCGACGGGAACACCGGGGAGCTGTTTTTT

V gene: TRBV20-1
D gene: .
J gene: TRBJ1-1
clone size: few
CDR3 protein: CSAAPGAREAFF
CDR3 DNA: TGCAGTGCTGCCCCAGGAGCCCGTGAAGCTTTCTTT

V gene: TRBV29-1
D gene: .
J gene: TRBJ2-3
clone size: few
CDR3 protein: CSVASGGEWGTDTQYF
CDR3 DNA: TGCAGCGTTGCCTCAGGAGGGGAGTGGGGCACAGATACGCAGTATTTT

V gene: TRBV3-2
D gene: .
J gene: TRBJ2-6
clone size: .
CDR3 protein: CASSPQRLAGTPLYISGANVLTF
CDR3 DNA: TGTGCCAGCAGCCCCCAACGACTAGCGGGTACTCCTCTCTATATCTCTGGGGCCAACGTCCTGACTTTC

V gene: TRBV5-1
D gene: .
J gene: TRBJ2-7
clone size: .
CDR3 protein: CASSFLTEAYEQYF
CDR3 DNA: TGCGCCAGCAGCTTTCTGACAGAAGCCTACGAGCAGTACTTC

V gene: TRBV12-3/TRBV12-4
D gene: .
J gene: TRBJ2-1
clone size: .
CDR3 protein: CASTPGVGAYNEQFF
CDR3 DNA: TGTGCCAGCACCCCTGGGGTGGGGGCCTACAATGAGCAGTTCTTC

V gene: TRBV7-2
D gene: .
J gene: TRBJ2-1
clone size: few
CDR3 protein: CASSPSVTSYNEQFF
CDR3 DNA: TGTGCCAGCAGCCCATCCGTGACATCCTACAATGAGCAGTTCTTC

V gene: TRBV29-1
D gene: TRBD1
J gene: TRBJ2-1
clone size: .
CDR3 protein: CSVDGGQPYNEQFF
CDR3 DNA: TGCAGCGTTGATGGGGGACAGCCCTACAATGAGCAGTTCTTC

V gene: TRBV5-1
D gene: .
J gene: TRBJ2-7
clone size: .
CDR3 protein: CASSGERIYEQYF
CDR3 DNA: TGCGCCAGCAGTGGGGAGCGTATCTACGAGCAGTACTTC

V gene: TRBV27
D gene: .
J gene: TRBJ2-6
clone size: .
CDR3 protein: CASRKIAARTGANVLTF
CDR3 DNA: TGTGCCAGCAGGAAAATAGCGGCGCGTACCGGGGCCAACGTCCTGACTTTC

V gene: TRBV27
D gene: .
J gene: TRBJ1-5
clone size: few
CDR3 protein: CASSPHYISNQPQHF
CDR3 DNA: TGTGCCAGCAGTCCCCACTATATTAGCAATCAGCCCCAGCATTTT

V gene: TRBV28
D gene: TRBD2
J gene: TRBJ2-1
clone size: .
CDR3 protein: CASSPGLGPGSEQFF
CDR3 DNA: TGTGCCAGCAGCCCCGGACTAGGGCCCGGGAGTGAGCAGTTCTTC

V gene: TRBV12-3/TRBV12-4
D gene: TRBD2
J gene: TRBJ2-5
clone size: few
CDR3 protein: CASRATSAPGETQYF
CDR3 DNA: TGTGCCAGCAGAGCGACTAGCGCCCCGGGGGAGACCCAGTACTTC

V gene: TRBV28
D gene: TRBD1
J gene: TRBJ1-2
clone size: few
CDR3 protein: CASRGQDFYGYTF
CDR3 DNA: TGTGCCAGCAGAGGACAGGATTTCTATGGCTACACCTTC

V gene: TRBV7-8
D gene: TRBD1
J gene: TRBJ2-2
clone size: .
CDR3 protein: CASSLRDRPSGELFF
CDR3 DNA: TGTGCCAGCAGCTTGAGGGACAGGCCGTCCGGGGAGCTGTTTTTT

V gene: TRBV29-1
D gene: TRBD2
J gene: TRBJ2-7
clone size: many
CDR3 protein: CSVPGTSGGSYEQYF
CDR3 DNA: TGCAGCGTTCCCGGGACTAGCGGGGGCTCCTACGAGCAGTACTTC

V gene: TRBV3-1
D gene: .
J gene: TRBJ1-3
clone size: many
CDR3 protein: CASSQEFGWTIYF
CDR3 DNA: TGTGCCAGCAGCCAAGAATTTGGATGGACCATATATTTT

V gene: TRBV29-1
D gene: TRBD1
J gene: TRBJ1-2
clone size: .
CDR3 protein: CSVWDSGYTF
CDR3 DNA: TGCAGCGTTTGGGACAGCGGCTACACCTTC

V gene: TRBV14
D gene: TRBD2
J gene: TRBJ2-7
clone size: .
CDR3 protein: CASSRIRTSGIYEQYF
CDR3 DNA: TGTGCCAGCAGCCGAATCAGGACTAGCGGGATCTACGAGCAGTACTTC

V gene: TRBV5-1
D gene: .
J gene: TRBJ1-1
clone size: few
CDR3 protein: CASSLDQGTAEAFF
CDR3 DNA: TGCGCCAGCAGCTTGGACCAGGGTACCGCTGAAGCTTTCTTT

V gene: TRBV7-2
D gene: .
J gene: TRBJ2-5
clone size: many
CDR3 protein: CASSPREWATQYF
CDR3 DNA: TGTGCCAGCAGCCCCCGTGAGTGGGCGACCCAGTACTTC

V gene: TRBV3-1
D gene: TRBD2
J gene: TRBJ2-5
clone size: many
CDR3 protein: CASSPSGRMETQYF
CDR3 DNA: TGTGCCAGCAGTCCTAGCGGGAGAATGGAGACCCAGTACTTC

V gene: TRBV20-1
D gene: TRBD1
J gene: TRBJ1-1
clone size: .
CDR3 protein: CSANRDSEEAFF
CDR3 DNA: TGCAGTGCTAATCGGGACAGCGAAGAAGCTTTCTTT

V gene: TRBV28
D gene: .
J gene: TRBJ1-4
clone size: few
CDR3 protein: CASSLTDLRVANEKLFF
CDR3 DNA: TGTGCCAGCAGTTTGACAGACTTGAGGGTAGCTAATGAAAAACTGTTTTTT

V gene: TRBV6-2/TRBV6-3
D gene: .
J gene: TRBJ1-1
clone size: .
CDR3 protein: CASSRGQNEAFF
CDR3 DNA: TGTGCCAGCAGCCGCGGACAGAATGAAGCTTTCTTT

V gene: TRBV29-1
D gene: .
J gene: TRBJ2-5
clone size: many
CDR3 protein: CSSRPAGAETQYF
CDR3 DNA: TGCAGCTCCCGCCCGGCAGGGGCCGAGACCCAGTACTTC

V gene: TRBV5-1
D gene: TRBD2
J gene: TRBJ2-1
clone size: .
CDR3 protein: CASSLPGTRDNEQFF
CDR3 DNA: TGCGCCAGCAGCCTACCCGGGACTAGGGATAATGAGCAGTTCTTC

V gene: TRBV4-3
D gene: .
J gene: TRBJ1-5
clone size: few
CDR3 protein: CASSQEAGVWGNQPQHF
CDR3 DNA: TGCGCCAGCAGCCAAGAGGCAGGGGTCTGGGGCAATCAGCCCCAGCATTTT